The TCR beta chain described here comes from a study of blood T cell repertoires in COVID-19. Produced via immunoSEQ multiplex PCR; TCRdb's table is partial and in-frame only. Among some 57,000 clones listed, 80% to 95% were seen once. Germline CDR1 is KGHSH and CDR2 is LQKENI. Trimming left V 3 bases short and J 6 bases short, with 21 bases between. The CDR3 length is 16 residues. The source material was peripheral blood. This chain connects TRBV18 to TRBJ2-7; D perhaps matches TRBD2 (5 bases). This receptor was obtained from a man aged 50 to 59 with active COVID-19. For the CDR3, the DNA is TGTGCCAGCTCACCCCCAGCGGTGTTGTTAGGTGGCGAGCAGTACTTC. Its translation: CASSPPAVLLGGEQYF.